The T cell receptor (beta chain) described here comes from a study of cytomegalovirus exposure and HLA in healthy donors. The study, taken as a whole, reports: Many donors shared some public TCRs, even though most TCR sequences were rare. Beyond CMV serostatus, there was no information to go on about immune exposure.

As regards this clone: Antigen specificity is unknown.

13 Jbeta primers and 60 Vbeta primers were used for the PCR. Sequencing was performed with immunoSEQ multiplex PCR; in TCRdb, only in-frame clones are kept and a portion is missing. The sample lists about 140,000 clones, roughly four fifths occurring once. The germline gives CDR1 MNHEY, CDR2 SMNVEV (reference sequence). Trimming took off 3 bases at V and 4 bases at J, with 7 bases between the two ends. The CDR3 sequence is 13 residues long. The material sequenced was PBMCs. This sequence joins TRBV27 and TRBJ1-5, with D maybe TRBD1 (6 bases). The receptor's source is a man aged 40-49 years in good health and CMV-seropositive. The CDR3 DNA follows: TGTGCCAGCAGTTTCCAGGGGAATCAGCCCCAGCATTTT. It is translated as CASSFQGNQPQHF.